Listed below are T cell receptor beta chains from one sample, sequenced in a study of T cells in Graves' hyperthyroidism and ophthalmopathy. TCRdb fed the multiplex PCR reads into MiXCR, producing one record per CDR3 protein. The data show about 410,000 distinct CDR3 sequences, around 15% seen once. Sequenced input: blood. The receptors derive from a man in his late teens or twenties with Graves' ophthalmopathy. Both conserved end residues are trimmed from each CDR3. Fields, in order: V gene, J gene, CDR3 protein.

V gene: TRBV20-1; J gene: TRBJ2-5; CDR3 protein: SAGTGVIETQY
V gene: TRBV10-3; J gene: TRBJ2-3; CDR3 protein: AIRPGRQGPSTDTQY
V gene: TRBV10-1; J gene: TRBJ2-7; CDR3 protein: ASTLGRDLYEQY
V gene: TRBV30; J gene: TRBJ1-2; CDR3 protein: AWTFGGNYGYT
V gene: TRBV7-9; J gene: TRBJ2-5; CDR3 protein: ASSFTGTGVTQY
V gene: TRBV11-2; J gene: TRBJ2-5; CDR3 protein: ASSRRTPKKNQETQY
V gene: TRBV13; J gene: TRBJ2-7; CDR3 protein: ASSDRLAGGSYEQY
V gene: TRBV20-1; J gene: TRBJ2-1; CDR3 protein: SARDLTSYNEQF
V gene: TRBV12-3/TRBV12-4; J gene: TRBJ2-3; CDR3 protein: ASSNGPGGADTQY
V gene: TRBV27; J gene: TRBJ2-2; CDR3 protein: ASSVPGQELNTGELF
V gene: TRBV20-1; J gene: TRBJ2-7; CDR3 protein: SAAGPESTYEQY
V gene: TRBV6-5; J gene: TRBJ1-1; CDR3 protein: ASSYSLNGDRGNTEAF
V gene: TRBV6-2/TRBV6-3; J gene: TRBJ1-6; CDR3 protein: ASSYGGGRSPLH
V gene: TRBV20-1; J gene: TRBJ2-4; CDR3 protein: SATRQGDIPAAKNIQY
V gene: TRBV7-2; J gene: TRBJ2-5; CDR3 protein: ASSWGTSGKGTQY
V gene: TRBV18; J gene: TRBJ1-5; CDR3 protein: ASSPPKGQPQH
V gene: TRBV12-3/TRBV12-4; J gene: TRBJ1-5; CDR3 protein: ASRDSNGNQPQH
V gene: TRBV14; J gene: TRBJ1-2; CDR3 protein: ASSQAGTTYGYT
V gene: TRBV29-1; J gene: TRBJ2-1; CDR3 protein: SVEPAYNEQF
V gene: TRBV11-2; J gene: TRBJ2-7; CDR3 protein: ASSTVEQY
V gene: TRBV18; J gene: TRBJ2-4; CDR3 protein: ASSLDHLGIQY
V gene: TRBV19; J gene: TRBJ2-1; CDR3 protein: ASSILAGGLDEQF
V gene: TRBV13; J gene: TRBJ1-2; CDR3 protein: ASSLWRRAAGGYT
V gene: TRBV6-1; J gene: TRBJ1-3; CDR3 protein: ASSEVRGNTIY
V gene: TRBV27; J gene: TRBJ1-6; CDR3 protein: ASSARKSSYNSPLH
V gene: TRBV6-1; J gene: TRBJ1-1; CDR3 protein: ASSRARIGNTEAF
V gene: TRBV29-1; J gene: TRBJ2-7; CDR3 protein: SASGTATYEQY
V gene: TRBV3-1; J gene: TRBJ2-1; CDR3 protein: ASSQVSLTSGDNEQF
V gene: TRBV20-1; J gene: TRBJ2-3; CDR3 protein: SARDHRGQTLRTDTQY
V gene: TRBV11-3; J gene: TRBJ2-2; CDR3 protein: ARKGNTGELF
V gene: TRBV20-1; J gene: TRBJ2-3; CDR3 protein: SARVAGTRGDTQY
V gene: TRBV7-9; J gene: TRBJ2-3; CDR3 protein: ASSLVGYGAADTQY
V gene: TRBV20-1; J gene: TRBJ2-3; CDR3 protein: SATTGSTDTQY
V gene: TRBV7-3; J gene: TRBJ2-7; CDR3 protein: ASSSRRHGQSSYEQY
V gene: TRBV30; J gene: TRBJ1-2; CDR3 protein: AWRAESSYT
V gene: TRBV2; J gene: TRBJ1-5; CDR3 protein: ASSAGRANQPQH
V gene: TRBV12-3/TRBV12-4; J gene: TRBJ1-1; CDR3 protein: ASSGDRGITEAF
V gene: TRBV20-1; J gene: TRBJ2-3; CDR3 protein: SLPPPLATDTQY
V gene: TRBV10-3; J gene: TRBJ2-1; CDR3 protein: AISGYRGLNEQF
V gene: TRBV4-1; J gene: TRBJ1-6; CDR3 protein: ASSQGERGDSPLH
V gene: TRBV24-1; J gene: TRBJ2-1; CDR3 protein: ATSDSTGESSDEQF
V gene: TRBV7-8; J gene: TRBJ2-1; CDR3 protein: ASSLYVRPVPYNEQF
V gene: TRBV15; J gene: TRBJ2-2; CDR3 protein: ATSRLVATGELF
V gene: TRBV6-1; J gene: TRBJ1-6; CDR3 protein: ASSWGRAYNSPLH
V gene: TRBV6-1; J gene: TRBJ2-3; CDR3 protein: ASSDAMRAGTDTQY
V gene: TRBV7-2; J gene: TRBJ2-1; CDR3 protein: ASSPHPGPNEQF
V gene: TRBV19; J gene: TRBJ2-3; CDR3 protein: ASTRRSWDTQY
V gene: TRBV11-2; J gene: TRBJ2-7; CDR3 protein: ASNNRDYEQY
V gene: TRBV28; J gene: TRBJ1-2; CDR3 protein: ASTGGGTGGKYYVCT
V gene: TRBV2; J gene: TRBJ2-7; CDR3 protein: ASSLTGLFHEQY